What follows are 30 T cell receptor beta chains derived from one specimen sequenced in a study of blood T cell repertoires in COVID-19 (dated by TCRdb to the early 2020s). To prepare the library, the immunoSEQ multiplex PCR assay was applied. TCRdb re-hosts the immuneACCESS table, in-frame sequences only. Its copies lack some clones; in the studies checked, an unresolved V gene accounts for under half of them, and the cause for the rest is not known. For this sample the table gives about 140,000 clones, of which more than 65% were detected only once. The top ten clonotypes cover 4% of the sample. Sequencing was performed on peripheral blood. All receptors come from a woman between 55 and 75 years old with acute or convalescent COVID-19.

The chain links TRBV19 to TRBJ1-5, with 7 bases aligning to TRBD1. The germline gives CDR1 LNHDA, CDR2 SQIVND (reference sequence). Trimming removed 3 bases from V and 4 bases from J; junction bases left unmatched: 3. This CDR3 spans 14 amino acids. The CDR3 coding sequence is TGTGCCAGTAGTATTGTACAGGGGAATCAGCCCCAGCATTTT. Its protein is CASSIVQGNQPQHF.

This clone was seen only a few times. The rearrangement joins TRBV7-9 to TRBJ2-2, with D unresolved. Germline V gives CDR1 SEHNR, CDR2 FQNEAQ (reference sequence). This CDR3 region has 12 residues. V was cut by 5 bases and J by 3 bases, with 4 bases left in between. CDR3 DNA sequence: TGTGCCAGCAGCCTTTACACCGGGGAGCTGTTTTTT. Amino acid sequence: CASSLYTGELFF.

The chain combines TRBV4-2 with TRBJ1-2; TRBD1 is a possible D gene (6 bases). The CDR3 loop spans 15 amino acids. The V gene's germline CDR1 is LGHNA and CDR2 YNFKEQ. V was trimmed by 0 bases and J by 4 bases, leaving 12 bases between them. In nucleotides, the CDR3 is TGTGCCAGCAGCCAAGACTCGGGGGGCGGCTATGGCTACACCTTC. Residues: CASSQDSGGGYGYTF.

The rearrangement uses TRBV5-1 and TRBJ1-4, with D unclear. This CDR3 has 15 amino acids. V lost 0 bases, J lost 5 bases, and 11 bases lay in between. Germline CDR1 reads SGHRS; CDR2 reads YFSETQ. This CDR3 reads CASSLVGQSNEKLFF. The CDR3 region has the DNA TGCGCCAGCAGCTTGGTGGGCCAAAGCAATGAAAAACTGTTTTTT.

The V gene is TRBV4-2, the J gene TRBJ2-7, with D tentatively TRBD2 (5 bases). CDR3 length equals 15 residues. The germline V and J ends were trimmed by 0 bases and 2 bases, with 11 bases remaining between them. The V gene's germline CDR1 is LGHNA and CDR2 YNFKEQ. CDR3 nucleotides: TGTGCCAGCAGCCAAGATAGTGGCGGGCCCTACGAGCAGTACTTC. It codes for CASSQDSGGPYEQYF.

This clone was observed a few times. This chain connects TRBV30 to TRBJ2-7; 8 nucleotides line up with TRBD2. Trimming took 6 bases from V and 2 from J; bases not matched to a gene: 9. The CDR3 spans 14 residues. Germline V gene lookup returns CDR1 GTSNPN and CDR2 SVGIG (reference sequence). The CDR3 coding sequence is TGTGCCTGTCCTCGGGAGGGCTCCACCTACGAGCAGTACTTC. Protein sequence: CACPREGSTYEQYF.

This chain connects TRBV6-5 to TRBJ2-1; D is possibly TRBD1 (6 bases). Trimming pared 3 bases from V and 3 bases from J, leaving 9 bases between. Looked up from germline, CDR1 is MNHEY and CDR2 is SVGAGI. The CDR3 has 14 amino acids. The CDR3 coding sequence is TGTGCCAGCAGTTATTCGGACAGCTACAATGAGCAGTTCTTC. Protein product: CASSYSDSYNEQFF.

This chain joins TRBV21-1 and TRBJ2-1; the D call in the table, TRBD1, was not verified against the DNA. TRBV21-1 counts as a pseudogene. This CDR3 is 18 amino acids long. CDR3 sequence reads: CASSKANRAYPQGDEQFF. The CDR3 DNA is TGTGCCAGCAGCAAAGCTAACAGGGCCTACCCCCAGGGGGATGAGCAGTTCTTC.

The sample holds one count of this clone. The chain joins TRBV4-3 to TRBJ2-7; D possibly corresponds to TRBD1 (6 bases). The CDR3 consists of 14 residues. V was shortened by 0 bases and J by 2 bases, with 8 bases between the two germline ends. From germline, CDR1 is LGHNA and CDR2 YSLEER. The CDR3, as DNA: TGCGCCAGCAGCCAAGATGGGGGCGCCTACGAGCAGTACTTC. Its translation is CASSQDGGAYEQYF.

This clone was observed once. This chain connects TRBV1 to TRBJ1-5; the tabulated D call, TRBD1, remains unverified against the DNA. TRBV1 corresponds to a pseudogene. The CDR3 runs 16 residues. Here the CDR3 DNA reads TGCACCAGCAGCCAAGAGGAAGCAGGGAGCAATCAGCCCCAGCATTTT. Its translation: CTSSQEEAGSNQPQHF.

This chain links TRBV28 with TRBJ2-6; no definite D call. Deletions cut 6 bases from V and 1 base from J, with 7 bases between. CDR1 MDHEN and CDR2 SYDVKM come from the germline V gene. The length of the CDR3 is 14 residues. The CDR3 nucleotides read TGTGCCAGCAGCACAGATTCTGGGGCCAACGTCCTGACTTTC. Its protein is CASSTDSGANVLTF.

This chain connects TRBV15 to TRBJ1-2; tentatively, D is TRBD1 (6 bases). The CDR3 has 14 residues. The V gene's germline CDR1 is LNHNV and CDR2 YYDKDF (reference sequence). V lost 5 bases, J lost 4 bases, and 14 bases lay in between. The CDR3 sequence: CATSPGRGAYGYTF. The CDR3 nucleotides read TGTGCCACCAGCCCAGGTCGGGGGGCCTATGGCTACACCTTC.

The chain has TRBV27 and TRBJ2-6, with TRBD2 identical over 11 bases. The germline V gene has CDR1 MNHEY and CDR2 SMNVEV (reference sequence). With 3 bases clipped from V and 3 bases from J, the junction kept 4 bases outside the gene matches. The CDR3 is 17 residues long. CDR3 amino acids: CASSLIAGGLGANVLTF. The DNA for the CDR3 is TGTGCCAGCAGTTTGATAGCGGGAGGGCTTGGGGCCAACGTCCTGACTTTC.

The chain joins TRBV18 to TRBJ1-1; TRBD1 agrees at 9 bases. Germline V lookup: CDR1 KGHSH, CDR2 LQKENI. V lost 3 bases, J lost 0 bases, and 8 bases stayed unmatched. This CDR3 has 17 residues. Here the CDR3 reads CASSPRDRAGMNTEAFF. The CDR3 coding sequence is TGTGCCAGCTCACCCCGGGACAGGGCCGGGATGAACACTGAAGCTTTCTTT.

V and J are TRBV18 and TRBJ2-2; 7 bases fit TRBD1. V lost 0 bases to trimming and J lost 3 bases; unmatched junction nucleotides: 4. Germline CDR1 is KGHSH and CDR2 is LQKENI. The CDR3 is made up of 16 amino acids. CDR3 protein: CASSPPVGQYTGELFF. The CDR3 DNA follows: TGTGCCAGCTCACCACCTGTGGGACAGTACACCGGGGAGCTGTTTTTT.

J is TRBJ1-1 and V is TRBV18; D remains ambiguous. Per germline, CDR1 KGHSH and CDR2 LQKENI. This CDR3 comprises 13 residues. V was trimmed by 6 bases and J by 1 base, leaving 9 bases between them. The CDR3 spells CASSLTRNTEAFF. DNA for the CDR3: TGTGCCAGCTCGTTGACTAGGAACACTGAAGCTTTCTTT.

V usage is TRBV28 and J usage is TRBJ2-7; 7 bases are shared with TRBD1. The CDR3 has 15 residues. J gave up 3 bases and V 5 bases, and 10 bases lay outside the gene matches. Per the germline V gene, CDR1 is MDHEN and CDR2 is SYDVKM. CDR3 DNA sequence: TGTGCCAGCAGTAAGCGACAGGGAACCCACTACGAGCAGTACTTC. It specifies CASSKRQGTHYEQYF. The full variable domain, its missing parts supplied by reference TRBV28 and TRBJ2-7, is DVKVTQSSRYLVKRTGEKVFLECVQDMDHENMFWYRQDPGLGLRLIYFSYDVKMKEKGDIPEGYSVSREKKERFSLILESASTNQTSMYLCASSKRQGTHYEQYFGPGTRLTVT.

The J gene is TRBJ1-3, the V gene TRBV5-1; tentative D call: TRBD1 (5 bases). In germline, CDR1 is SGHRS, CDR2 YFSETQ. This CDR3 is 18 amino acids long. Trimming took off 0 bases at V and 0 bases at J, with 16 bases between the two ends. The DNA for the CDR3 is TGCGCCAGCAGCTTGGGGGGGACTGGGTACCGCTCTGGAAACACCATATATTTT. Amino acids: CASSLGGTGYRSGNTIYF.

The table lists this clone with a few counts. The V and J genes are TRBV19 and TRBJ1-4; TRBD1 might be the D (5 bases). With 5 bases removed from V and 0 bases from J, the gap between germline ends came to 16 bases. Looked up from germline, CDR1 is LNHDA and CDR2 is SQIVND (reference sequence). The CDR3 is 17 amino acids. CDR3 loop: CASSRNGDFATNEKLFF. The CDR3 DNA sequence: TGTGCCAGTAGTCGGAACGGGGACTTTGCAACTAATGAAAAACTGTTTTTT.

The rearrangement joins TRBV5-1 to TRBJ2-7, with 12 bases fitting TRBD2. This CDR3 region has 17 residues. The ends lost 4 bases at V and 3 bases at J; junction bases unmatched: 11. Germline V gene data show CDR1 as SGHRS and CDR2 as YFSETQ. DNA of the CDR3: TGCGCCAGCAGCAGCAGCTCGGGACTAGCGGGCCACTACGAGCAGTACTTC. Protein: CASSSSSGLAGHYEQYF.

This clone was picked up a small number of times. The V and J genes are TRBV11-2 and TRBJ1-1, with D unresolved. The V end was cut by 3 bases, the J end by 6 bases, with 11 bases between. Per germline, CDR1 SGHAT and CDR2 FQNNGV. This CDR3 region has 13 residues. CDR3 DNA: TGTGCCAGCAGCTTTGCAGGCTTGGCTGAAGCTTTCTTT. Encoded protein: CASSFAGLAEAFF.

The CDR3 nucleotides are TGTGCCAGCAGGGGTGGGCTGACAGGAGCCAAAAACATTCAGTACTTC. Amino acids: CASRGGLTGAKNIQYF. The rearrangement links TRBV2 to TRBJ2-4, with TRBD1 as a possible D gene (6 bases). V was shortened by 6 bases and J by 0 bases, with 15 bases between the two germline ends. This CDR3 has 16 amino acids. Germline V gene sequence: CDR1 SNHLY, CDR2 FYNNEI.

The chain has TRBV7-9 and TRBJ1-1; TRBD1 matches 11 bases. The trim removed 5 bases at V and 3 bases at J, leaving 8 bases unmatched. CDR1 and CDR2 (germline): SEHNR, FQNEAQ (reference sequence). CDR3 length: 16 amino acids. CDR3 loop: CASSPRDRGYDTEAFF. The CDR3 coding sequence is TGTGCCAGCAGCCCAAGGGACAGGGGGTACGACACTGAAGCTTTCTTT.

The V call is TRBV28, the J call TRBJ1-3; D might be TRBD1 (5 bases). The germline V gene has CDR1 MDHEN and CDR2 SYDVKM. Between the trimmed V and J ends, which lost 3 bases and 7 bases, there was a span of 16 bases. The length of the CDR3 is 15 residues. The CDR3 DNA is TGTGCCAGCAGTTTGCAGGCAGGGAGGCGGAACACCATATATTTT. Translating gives CASSLQAGRRNTIYF.

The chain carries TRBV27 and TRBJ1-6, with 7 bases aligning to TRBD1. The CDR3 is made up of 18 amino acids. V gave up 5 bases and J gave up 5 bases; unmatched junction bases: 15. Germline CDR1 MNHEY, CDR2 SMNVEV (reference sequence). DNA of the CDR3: TGTGCCAGCAGTCCCGACCCGGCAAGGACAGGTCATAATTCACCCCTCCACTTT. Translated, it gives CASSPDPARTGHNSPLHF.

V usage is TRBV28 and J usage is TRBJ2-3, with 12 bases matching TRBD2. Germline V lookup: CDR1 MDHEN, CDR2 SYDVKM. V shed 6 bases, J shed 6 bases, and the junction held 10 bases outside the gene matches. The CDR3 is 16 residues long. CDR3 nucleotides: TGTGCCAGCAGCCGATCTAGCGGGAGGGCTTACGATACGCAGTATTTT. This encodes CASSRSSGRAYDTQYF.

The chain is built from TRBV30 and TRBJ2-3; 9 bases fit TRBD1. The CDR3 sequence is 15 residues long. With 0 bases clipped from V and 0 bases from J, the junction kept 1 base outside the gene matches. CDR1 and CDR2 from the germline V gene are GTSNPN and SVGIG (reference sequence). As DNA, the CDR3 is TGTGCCTGGAGTGTCGGGACAGGGAGCACAGATACGCAGTATTTT. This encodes CAWSVGTGSTDTQYF.

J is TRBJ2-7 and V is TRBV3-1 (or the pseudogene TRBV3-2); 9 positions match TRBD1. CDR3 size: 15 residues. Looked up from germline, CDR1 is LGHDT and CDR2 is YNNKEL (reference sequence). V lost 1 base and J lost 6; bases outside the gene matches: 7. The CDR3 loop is CASSQGGYRGREQYF. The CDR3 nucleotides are TGTGCCAGCAGCCAAGGGGGGTACAGGGGGCGCGAGCAGTACTTC.

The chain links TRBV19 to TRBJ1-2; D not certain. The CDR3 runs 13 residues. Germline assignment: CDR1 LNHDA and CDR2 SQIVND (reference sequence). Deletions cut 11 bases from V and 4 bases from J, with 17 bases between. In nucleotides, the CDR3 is TGTGCCGATGGCGAGGGATGGGTCTATGGCTACACCTTC. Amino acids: CADGEGWVYGYTF.

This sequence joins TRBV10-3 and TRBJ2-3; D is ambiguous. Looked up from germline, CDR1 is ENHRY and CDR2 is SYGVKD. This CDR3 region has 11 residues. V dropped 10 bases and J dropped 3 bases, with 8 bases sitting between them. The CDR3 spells CATSLTDTQYF. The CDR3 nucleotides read TGTGCCACCTCTTTAACAGATACGCAGTATTTT.